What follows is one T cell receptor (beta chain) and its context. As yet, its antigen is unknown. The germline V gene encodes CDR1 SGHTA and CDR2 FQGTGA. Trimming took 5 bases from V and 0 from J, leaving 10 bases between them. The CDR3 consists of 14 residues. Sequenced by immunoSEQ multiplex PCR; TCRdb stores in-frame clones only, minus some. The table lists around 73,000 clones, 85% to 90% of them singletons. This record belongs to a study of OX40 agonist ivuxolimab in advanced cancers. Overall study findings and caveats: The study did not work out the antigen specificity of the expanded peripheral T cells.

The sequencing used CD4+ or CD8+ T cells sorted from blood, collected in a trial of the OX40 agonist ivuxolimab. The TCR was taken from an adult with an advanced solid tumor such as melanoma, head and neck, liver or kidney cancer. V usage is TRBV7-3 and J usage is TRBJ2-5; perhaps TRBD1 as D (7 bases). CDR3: CASSQGGYQETQYF. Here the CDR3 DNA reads TGTGCCAGCAGCCAGGGGGGATACCAAGAGACCCAGTACTTC.